This T cell receptor (beta chain) was obtained from a study of blood T cell repertoires in COVID-19. About the research overall: The cDNA or gDNA used as material had been derived from T cells, B-cell-depleted T cells, or PBMCs.

Source study methods: Reference gene primers were amplified, and this amplification served to estimate nucleated cell counts. The method was immunoSEQ multiplex PCR; TCRdb's version includes in-frame clones alone and lacks a portion of them. V and J calls and clone size follow that table, whereas D and trimming were derived from the DNA. The table has roughly 240,000 clones, more than 75% seen once. This clone appeared once. The receptor was derived from a woman between 50 and 59 years old who had recovered from COVID-19. Input material: PBMCs or T cells enriched from blood (not recorded which).

CDR3 loop: CASRTGGAFNEQFF. The CDR3 DNA reads TGTGCCAGCAGGACAGGGGGCGCCTTCAATGAGCAGTTCTTC. The chain couples TRBV7-3 to TRBJ2-1, with 10 bases lining up with TRBD1. This CDR3 has 14 amino acids. With 6 bases clipped from V and 6 bases from J, the junction kept 5 bases outside the gene matches. The germline CDR1 and CDR2 sequences are SGHTA and FQGTGA.